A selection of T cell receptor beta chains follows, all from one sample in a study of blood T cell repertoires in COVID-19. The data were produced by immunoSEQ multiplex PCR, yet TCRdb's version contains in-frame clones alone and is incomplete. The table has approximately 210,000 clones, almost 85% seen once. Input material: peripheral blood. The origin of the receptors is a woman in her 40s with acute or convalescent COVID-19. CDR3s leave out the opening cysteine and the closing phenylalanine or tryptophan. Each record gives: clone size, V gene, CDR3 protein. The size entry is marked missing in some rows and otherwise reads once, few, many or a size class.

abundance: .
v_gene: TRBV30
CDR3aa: AWGGYRPTGEVNTEAF

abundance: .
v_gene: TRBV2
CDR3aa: ASKRGQVGHRNYGYT

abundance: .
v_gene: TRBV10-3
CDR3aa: AISEDLSGEQY

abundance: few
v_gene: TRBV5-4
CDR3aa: ASSLVAGAGANVLT

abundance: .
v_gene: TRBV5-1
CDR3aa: ASSLADRGYHYGYT

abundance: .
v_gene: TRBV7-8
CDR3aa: ASSRTSGSALTYEQY

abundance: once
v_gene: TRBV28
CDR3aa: ASSPGTSYEQY

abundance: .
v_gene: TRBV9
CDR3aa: ASSGGTSGKTDTQY

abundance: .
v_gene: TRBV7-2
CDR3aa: ASSLAGYYNEQF

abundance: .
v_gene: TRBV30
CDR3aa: AWISLGGFAGELF